One sample yielded the 13 T cell receptor beta chains listed below, sequenced in a study of CD8+ T cells in alopecia areata. Extraction of RNA preceded its reverse transcription into cDNA, which served as the sequencing template. Clones were read by immunoSEQ multiplex PCR, and TCRdb kept only the in-frame ones, dropping some. The sample records approximately 66,000 clones, roughly 60% being singletons. The source material was CD8+ T cells sorted from blood, sampled at week 0. These receptors all come from a human donor with alopecia areata.

The chain combines TRBV5-1 with TRBJ1-2; D unclear. The CDR3 totals 14 residues. CDR1 and CDR2 from the germline V gene are SGHRS and YFSETQ. The V end was cut by 0 bases, the J end by 8 bases, with 14 bases between. The CDR3 region is CASSLVYGDRGYTF. The DNA for the CDR3 is TGCGCCAGCAGCTTGGTCTACGGGGATCGCGGCTACACCTTC.

This rearrangement joins TRBV7-9 to TRBJ2-5; D gene unclear. The CDR3 loop spans 14 amino acids. Between the trimmed V and J ends, which lost 3 bases and 10 bases, there was a span of 18 bases. Germline loops: CDR1 SEHNR, CDR2 FQNEAQ (reference sequence). DNA for the CDR3: TGTGCCAGCAGCTTCGATGGACGGTGGGTTGGCCAGTACTTC. Translating it yields CASSFDGRWVGQYF.

This clone was observed a handful of times. The V call is TRBV6-5, the J call TRBJ2-1, with 7 bases aligning to TRBD2. In germline, CDR1 is MNHEY, CDR2 SVGAGI. With 2 bases clipped from V and 5 bases from J, the junction kept 6 bases outside the gene matches. The CDR3 is 15 residues long. CDR3 nucleotides: TGTGCCAGCAGTTACGGACTAGAGGGGAACAATGAGCAGTTCTTC. Its translation: CASSYGLEGNNEQFF.

This clone was counted between two and nine times. This chain joins TRBV18 and TRBJ2-7; 9 bases map to TRBD2. Per the germline V gene, CDR1 is KGHSH and CDR2 is LQKENI. The CDR3 has 13 residues. J gave up 7 bases and V 3 bases, and 4 bases lay outside the gene matches. As DNA, the CDR3 is TGTGCCAGCTCACCGGGGGGACTAGCTGAGCAGTACTTC. The encoded protein is CASSPGGLAEQYF.

This chain uses TRBV5-4 with TRBJ2-3; D not resolved. The germline CDR1 and CDR2 sequences are SGHNT and YYREEE (reference sequence). The CDR3 loop spans 14 amino acids. V was cut by 0 bases and J by 2 bases, with 7 bases left in between. CDR3: CASSLARTTDTQYF. CDR3 in DNA: TGTGCCAGCAGCTTGGCACGGACCACAGATACGCAGTATTTT.

This clone has more than one count but fewer than ten. The gene calls are TRBV7-9 and TRBJ2-4, with D possibly matching TRBD1 (6 bases). The CDR3 extends over 15 amino acids. Germline V lookup: CDR1 SEHNR, CDR2 FQNEAQ (reference sequence). The V gene lost 1 base and the J gene lost 0 bases, with 7 bases spanning the gap. Here the CDR3 DNA reads TGTGCCAGCAGCTTAGAAGGGGGAGCCAAAAACATTCAGTACTTC. It codes for CASSLEGGAKNIQYF.

This chain joins TRBV28 and TRBJ2-3; D not resolved. In germline, CDR1 is MDHEN, CDR2 SYDVKM. The V gene lost 3 bases and the J gene lost 4 bases, with 5 bases spanning the gap. The CDR3 spans 12 residues. CDR3 DNA sequence: TGTGCCAGCAGTTTTGGGTCAGATACGCAGTATTTT. Translation: CASSFGSDTQYF.

The chain uses TRBV11-2 and TRBJ2-5, with D unclear. The germline V and J ends were trimmed by 6 bases and 4 bases, with 6 bases remaining between them. Germline loops: CDR1 SGHAT, CDR2 FQNNGV. The CDR3 length is 11 residues. The CDR3 protein is CASRTGETQYF. CDR3 sequence (DNA): TGTGCCAGCAGAACGGGAGAGACCCAGTACTTC.

The chain uses TRBV12-5 and TRBJ2-1; 10 positions match TRBD1. CDR1 is LGHNT, CDR2 FRNRAP, per germline. The CDR3 extends over 17 amino acids. The trim removed 5 bases at V and 6 bases at J, leaving 13 bases unmatched. The CDR3 protein is CASGPGQGTLSPNEQFF. DNA of the CDR3: TGTGCTAGTGGTCCGGGACAGGGGACCCTCTCCCCCAATGAGCAGTTCTTC.

The rearrangement joins TRBV4-1 to TRBJ1-1, with a weak D call TRBD1 (5 bases). V shed 4 bases and J shed 1 base, with 13 bases lying between them. The CDR3 has 15 residues. CDR1 and CDR2 (germline): MGHRA, YSYEKL. The CDR3: CASSPGGRSNTEAFF. CDR3 DNA: TGCGCCAGCAGCCCGGGGGGGAGATCGAACACTGAAGCTTTCTTT.

The chain links TRBV4-1 to TRBJ1-2; D gene unclear. V shed 0 bases and J shed 4 bases, with 12 bases lying between them. The length of the CDR3 is 15 residues. Germline CDR1 is MGHRA and CDR2 is YSYEKL. Here the CDR3 reads CASSQDNRATYGYTF. As DNA, the CDR3 is TGCGCCAGCAGCCAAGATAATAGGGCGACCTATGGCTACACCTTC.

This rearrangement joins TRBV7-9 to TRBJ2-1; 11 nucleotides agree with TRBD2. The junction had 5 bases not matched to a gene; V was cut back by 4 bases and J by 6 bases. Germline V gene sequence: CDR1 SEHNR, CDR2 FQNEAQ (reference sequence). The CDR3 sequence is 15 residues long. The CDR3 nucleotides are TGTGCCAGCAGCTGGCCGGGACTAGCGGTCAATGAGCAGTTCTTC. Translation: CASSWPGLAVNEQFF.

This sequence joins TRBV6-5 and TRBJ2-7; D is tentatively TRBD1 or TRBD2 (5 bases each). Trimming took 6 bases from V and 2 from J, leaving 14 bases between them. CDR1 and CDR2 (germline): MNHEY, SVGAGI. The CDR3 is 14 amino acids. CDR3 region: CASRHGPGPYEQYF. CDR3 coding DNA: TGTGCCAGCAGACATGGACCGGGACCCTACGAGCAGTACTTC.